This T cell receptor (beta chain) came from a study of post-analysis software for immune sequencing data. Across the study: Included courses were relapsing-remitting and secondary progressive multiple sclerosis; progressive-relapsing multiple sclerosis was also included.

The V end lost 0 bases, the J end lost 0 bases, and 7 bases lay between the germline ends. CDR1 SGHRS and CDR2 YFSETQ come from the germline V gene. The CDR3 contains 14 residues. TCR beta libraries were prepared from cDNA with unique molecular identifiers. One entry per CDR3 protein, called by TCRdb with MiXCR from the PCR reads. This sample has about 820,000 distinct CDR3 sequences, with roughly 50% found just once. Study-wide results and limits: With TRBV5-6, TRBV5-1 and TRBV20-1 included, a handful of TRBV segments were more frequent in patients than in controls. With F measure, samples from one preparation batch clustered together strongly. When compared against controls, multiple sclerosis patients showed significantly lower normalized Chao1 diversity.

This clonotype occurred a few times. Antigen: not known. This clonotype was obtained from a girl under 18 with multiple sclerosis. Sequencing input: blood. This rearrangement joins TRBV5-1 to TRBJ2-7, with D uncertain. CDR3 protein: CASSLEWGSYEQYF. CDR3 in DNA: TGCGCCAGCAGCTTGGAATGGGGCTCCTACGAGCAGTACTTC.